The clone carrying this TCR beta chain was observed a single time. The ends were cut back, 6 bases at V and 7 bases at J, with 16 bases in the middle. Germline loops: CDR1 MDHEN, CDR2 SYDVKM. This CDR3 comprises 14 residues. Assay: immunoSEQ multiplex PCR; the TCRdb copy retains only in-frame clones and omits some. The table lists 150,000 to 200,000 clones, about 83% of them singletons. The entry originates in a study of blood T cell repertoires in COVID-19. This receptor was obtained from a woman aged 80 or older with acute or convalescent COVID-19. V gene TRBV28 combines with J gene TRBJ1-5; no clear D. Sequencing was done on a sample of peripheral blood. The CDR3 loop reads CASRKLRTGQPQHF. The CDR3 region has the DNA TGTGCCAGCAGGAAGTTACGGACTGGACAGCCCCAGCATTTT.